The TCR beta chain under discussion was sequenced for a study of T cell responses to AZD1222 COVID-19 vaccine. Comment on this clone: What it binds is unknown.

Overall study findings and caveats: Without day 14 samples, only post-peak T cell repertoires were studied. Donors skewed white British and female; clonal diversity was possibly underestimated.

Germline V gene sequence: CDR1 MNHEY, CDR2 SMNVEV (reference sequence). The V and J ends lost 3 bases and 5 bases, in that order; junction bases with no gene match: 11. The CDR3 is 16 residues long. Assay: immunoSEQ multiplex PCR; the TCRdb copy retains only in-frame clones and omits some. The repertoire holds about 100,000 clones, with approximately 89% as singletons. The receptor was isolated from an adult in good health. Sequences were derived from peripheral blood, sampled on day 0 of AZD1222 vaccination. This chain uses TRBV27 with TRBJ1-1; 8 nucleotides agree with TRBD1. CDR3 amino acids: CASSLDRAPVGTEAFF. The CDR3 DNA reads as TGTGCCAGCAGTTTGGACAGGGCCCCCGTGGGTACTGAAGCTTTCTTT.